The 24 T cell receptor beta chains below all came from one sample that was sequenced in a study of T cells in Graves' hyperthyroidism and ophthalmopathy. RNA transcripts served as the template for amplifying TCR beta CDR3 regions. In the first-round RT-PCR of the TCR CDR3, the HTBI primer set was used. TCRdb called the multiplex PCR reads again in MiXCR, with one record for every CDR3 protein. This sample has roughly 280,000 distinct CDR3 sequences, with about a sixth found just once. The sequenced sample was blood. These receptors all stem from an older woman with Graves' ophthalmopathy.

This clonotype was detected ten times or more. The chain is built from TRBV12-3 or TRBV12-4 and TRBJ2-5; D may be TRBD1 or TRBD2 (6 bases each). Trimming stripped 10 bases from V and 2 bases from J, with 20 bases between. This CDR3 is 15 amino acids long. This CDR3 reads CATGAGWGPQETQYF. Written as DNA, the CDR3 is TGTGCCACAGGGGCGGGGTGGGGCCCGCAAGAGACCCAGTACTTC.

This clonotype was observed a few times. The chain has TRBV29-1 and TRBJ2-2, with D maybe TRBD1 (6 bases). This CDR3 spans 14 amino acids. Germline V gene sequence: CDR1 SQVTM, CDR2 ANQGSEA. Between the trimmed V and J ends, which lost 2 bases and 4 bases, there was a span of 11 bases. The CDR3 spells CSVEQQGGTGELFF. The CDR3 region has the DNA TGCAGCGTTGAACAACAGGGCGGCACCGGGGAGCTGTTTTTT.

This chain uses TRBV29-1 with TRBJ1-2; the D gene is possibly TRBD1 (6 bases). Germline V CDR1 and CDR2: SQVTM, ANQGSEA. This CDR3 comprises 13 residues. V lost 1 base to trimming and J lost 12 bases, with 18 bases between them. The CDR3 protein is CSVEGSRDIAHTF. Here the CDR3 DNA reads TGCAGCGTTGAAGGAAGCCGGGACATTGCGCACACCTTC.

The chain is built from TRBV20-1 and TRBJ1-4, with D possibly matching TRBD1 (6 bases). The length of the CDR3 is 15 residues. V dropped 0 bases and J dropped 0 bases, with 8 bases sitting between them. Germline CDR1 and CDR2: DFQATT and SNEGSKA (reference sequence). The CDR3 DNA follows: TGCAGTGCTAGAGAAGGGACATCAACTAATGAAAAACTGTTTTTT. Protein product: CSAREGTSTNEKLFF.

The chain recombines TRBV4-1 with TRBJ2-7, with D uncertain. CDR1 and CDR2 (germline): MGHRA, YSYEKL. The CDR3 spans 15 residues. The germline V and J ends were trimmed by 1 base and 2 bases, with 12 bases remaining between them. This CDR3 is CASSQVGRRTYEQYF. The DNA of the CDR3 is TGCGCCAGCAGCCAAGTCGGCAGGAGAACCTACGAGCAGTACTTC.

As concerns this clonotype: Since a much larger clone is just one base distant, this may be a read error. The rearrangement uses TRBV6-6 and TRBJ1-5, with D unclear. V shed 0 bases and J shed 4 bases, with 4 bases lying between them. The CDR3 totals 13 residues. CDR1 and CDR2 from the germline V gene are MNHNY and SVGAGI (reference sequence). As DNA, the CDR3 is TGTGCCAGCAGTTACTCCGCGAATCAGCCCCAGCATTTT. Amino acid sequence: CASSYSANQPQHF.

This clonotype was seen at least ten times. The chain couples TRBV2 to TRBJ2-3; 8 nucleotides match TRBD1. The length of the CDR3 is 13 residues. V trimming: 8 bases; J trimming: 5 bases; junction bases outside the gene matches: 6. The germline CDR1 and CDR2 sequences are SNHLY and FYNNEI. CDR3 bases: TGTGCCAGCCTCGGCAGGGGGCTAGATACGCAGTATTTT. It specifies CASLGRGLDTQYF.

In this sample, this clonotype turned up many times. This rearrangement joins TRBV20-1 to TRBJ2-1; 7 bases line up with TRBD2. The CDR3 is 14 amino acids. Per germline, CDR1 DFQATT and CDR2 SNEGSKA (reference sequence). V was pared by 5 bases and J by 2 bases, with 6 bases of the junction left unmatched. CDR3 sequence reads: CSARRGGTYNEQFF. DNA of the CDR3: TGCAGTGCTCGGAGGGGAGGGACCTACAATGAGCAGTTCTTC.

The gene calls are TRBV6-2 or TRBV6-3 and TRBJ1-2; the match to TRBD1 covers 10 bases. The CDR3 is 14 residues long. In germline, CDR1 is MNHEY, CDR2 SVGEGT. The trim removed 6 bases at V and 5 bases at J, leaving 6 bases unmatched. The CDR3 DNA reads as TGTGCCAGCAGATCCGGGACAGGGGTATATGGCTACACCTTC. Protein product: CASRSGTGVYGYTF.

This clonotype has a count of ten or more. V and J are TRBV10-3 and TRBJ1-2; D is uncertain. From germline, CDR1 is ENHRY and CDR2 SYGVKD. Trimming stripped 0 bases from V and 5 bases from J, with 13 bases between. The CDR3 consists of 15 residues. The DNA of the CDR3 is TGTGCCATCAGTGAGTCAGGAGATCCTGGATATGGCTACACCTTC. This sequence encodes CAISESGDPGYGYTF.

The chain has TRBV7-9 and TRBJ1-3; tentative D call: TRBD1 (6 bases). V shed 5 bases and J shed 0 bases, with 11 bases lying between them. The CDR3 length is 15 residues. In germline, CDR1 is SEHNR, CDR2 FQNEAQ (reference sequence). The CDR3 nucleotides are TGTGCCAGCAGCCACCTGACAGGCTCTGGAAACACCATATATTTT. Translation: CASSHLTGSGNTIYF.

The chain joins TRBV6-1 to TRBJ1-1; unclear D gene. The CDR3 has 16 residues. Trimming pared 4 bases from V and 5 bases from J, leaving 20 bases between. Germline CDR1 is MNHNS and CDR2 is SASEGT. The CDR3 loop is CASSGRNRMGDTEAFF. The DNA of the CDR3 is TGTGCCAGCAGTGGCAGGAACCGCATGGGTGATACTGAAGCTTTCTTT.

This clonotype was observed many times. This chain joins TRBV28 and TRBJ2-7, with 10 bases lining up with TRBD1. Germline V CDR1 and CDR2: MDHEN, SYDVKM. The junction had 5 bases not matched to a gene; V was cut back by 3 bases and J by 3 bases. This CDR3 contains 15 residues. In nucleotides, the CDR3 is TGTGCCAGCAGTTTCGGGACAGGGGAATTCTACGAGCAGTACTTC. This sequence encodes CASSFGTGEFYEQYF.

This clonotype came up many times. This CDR3 reads CASSFYHEQYF. DNA of the CDR3: TGTGCCAGCAGTTTTTACCACGAGCAGTACTTC. The chain has TRBV12-3 or TRBV12-4 and TRBJ2-7; D gene unclear. The CDR3 sequence is 11 residues long. V lost 3 bases and J lost 5, with 5 bases in between.

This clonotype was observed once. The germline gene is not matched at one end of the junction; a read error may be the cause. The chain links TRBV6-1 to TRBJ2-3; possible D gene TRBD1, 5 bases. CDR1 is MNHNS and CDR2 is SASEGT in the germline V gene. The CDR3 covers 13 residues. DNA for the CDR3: TGTGCCAGCAGCTGGTTAGAGACAGATACGCGGTATTTT. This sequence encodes CASSWLETDTRYF.

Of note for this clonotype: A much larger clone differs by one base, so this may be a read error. CDR3: CASNINRGLGELFF. The CDR3 DNA reads TGTGCCAGCAATATCAACAGGGGGCTCGGGGAGCTGTTTTTT. This chain links TRBV11-3 with TRBJ2-2; 9 bases agree with TRBD1. Germline V gives CDR1 SGHNT, CDR2 YENEEA. The CDR3 runs to 14 residues. V lost 7 bases, J lost 7 bases, and 7 bases stayed unmatched.

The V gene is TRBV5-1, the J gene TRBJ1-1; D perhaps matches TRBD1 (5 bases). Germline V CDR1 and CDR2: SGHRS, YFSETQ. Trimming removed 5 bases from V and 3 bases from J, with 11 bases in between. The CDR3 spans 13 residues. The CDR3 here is CASRRGVDTEAFF. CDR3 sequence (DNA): TGCGCCAGCAGGCGAGGGGTAGACACTGAAGCTTTCTTT.

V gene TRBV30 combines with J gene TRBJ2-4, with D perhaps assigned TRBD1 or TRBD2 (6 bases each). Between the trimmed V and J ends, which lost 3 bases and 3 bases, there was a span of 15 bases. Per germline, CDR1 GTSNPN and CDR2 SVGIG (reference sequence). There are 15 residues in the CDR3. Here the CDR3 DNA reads TGTGCCTGGAGACAGGGAGGATGGGGCAAAAACATTCAGTACTTC. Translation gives CAWRQGGWGKNIQYF.

The CDR3 DNA reads TGTGCCAGCAGCCCGATGGCCCGGGGAGATACGCAGTATTTT. It encodes CASSPMARGDTQYF. This chain connects TRBV14 to TRBJ2-3; possible D gene TRBD2, 5 bases. This CDR3 is built from 14 residues. Trimming took 4 bases from V and 5 from J, leaving 13 bases between them. CDR1 is SGHDN, CDR2 FVKESK, per germline.

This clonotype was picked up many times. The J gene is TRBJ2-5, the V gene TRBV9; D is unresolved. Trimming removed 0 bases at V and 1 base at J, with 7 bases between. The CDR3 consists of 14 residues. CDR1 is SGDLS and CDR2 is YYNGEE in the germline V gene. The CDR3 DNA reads TGTGCCAGCAGCGTAGAGGCCAGCCAAGAGACCCAGTACTTC. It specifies CASSVEASQETQYF.

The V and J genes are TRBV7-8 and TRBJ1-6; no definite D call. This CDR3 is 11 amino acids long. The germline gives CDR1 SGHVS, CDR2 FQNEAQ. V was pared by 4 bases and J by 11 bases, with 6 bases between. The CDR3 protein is CASSSDPPLHF. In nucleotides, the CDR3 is TGTGCCAGCAGCTCTGATCCACCCCTCCACTTT. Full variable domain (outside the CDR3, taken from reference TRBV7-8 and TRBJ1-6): GAGVSQSPRYKVAKRGQDVALRCDPISGHVSLFWYQQALGQGPEFLTYFQNEAQLDKSGLPSDRFFAERPEGSVSTLKIQRTQQEDSAVYLCASSSDPPLHFGNGTRLTVT.

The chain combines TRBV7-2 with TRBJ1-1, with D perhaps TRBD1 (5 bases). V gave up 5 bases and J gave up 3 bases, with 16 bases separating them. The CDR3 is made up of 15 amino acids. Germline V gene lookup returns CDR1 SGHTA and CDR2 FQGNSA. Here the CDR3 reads CASSPGGGAHTEAFF. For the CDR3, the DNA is TGTGCCAGCAGCCCCGGAGGAGGGGCTCACACTGAAGCTTTCTTT. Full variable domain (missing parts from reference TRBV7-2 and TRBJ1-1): GAGVSQSPSNKVTEKGKDVELRCDPISGHTALYWYRQSLGQGLEFLIYFQGNSAPDKSGLPSDRFSAERTGGSVSTLTIQRTQQEDSAVYLCASSPGGGAHTEAFFGQGTRLTVV.

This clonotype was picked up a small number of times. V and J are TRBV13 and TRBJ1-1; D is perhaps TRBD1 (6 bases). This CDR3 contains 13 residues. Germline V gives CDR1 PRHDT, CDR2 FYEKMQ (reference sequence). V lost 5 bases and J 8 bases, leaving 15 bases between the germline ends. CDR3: CASSARQGPEAFF. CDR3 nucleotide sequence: TGTGCCAGCAGCGCCCGTCAGGGGCCCGAAGCTTTCTTT. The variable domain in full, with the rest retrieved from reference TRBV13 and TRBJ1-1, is AAGVIQSPRHLIKEKRETATLKCYPIPRHDTVYWYQQGPGQDPQFLISFYEKMQSDKGSIPDRFSAQQFSDYHSELNMSSLELGDSALYFCASSARQGPEAFFGQGTRLTVV.

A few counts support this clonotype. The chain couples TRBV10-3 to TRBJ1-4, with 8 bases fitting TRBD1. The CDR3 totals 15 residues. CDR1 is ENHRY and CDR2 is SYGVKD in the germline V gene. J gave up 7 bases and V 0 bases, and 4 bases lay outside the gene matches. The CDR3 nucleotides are TGTGCCATCAGTGAGTCCGAAACAGGGGGTGAAAAACTGTTTTTT. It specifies CAISESETGGEKLFF.